The present T cell receptor beta chain was sequenced within a study of T cell responses to AZD1222 COVID-19 vaccine. The ends were cut back, 1 base at V and 3 bases at J, with 9 bases in the middle. Germline V gene sequence: CDR1 LGHNA, CDR2 YSLEER. This CDR3 has 14 amino acids. This clone has just one count. This table comes from immunoSEQ multiplex PCR, and its TCRdb copy is limited to in-frame clones, with some not included. This table holds about 260,000 clones, 85% to 95% found once. Sequenced material: peripheral blood, taken on day 0 of AZD1222 vaccination. This sequence joins TRBV4-3 and TRBJ1-1; D uncertain. This receptor was taken from an adult in good health. For the CDR3, the DNA is TGCGCCAGCAGCCAAGGGCACGTGGACACTGAAGCTTTCTTT. Translating gives CASSQGHVDTEAFF.